This T cell receptor (beta chain) was profiled in a study of blood T cell repertoires in COVID-19. Looking at the study overall: Sources were T cells, B-cell-depleted T cells, or PBMCs; the material itself was cDNA or gDNA.

This clone is a singleton in its sample. Participants were aged roughly 18 to 100 years from 20 to 30 US areas. The CDR3 spans 15 residues. The germline V and J ends were trimmed by 1 base and 10 bases, with 15 bases remaining between them. Germline V gene data show CDR1 as SGHKS and CDR2 as YYEKEE (reference sequence). Some clones are missing from TCRdb's copy, which holds only in-frame ones; the method was immunoSEQ multiplex PCR. The sample has 120,000 to 150,000 clones, approximately 85% seen once. This chain joins TRBV5-5 and TRBJ1-6; perhaps TRBD1 as D (6 bases). The TCR originated in a woman aged 45-65 years with acute COVID-19. Source material: PBMCs or T cells enriched from blood (not recorded which). Written as DNA, the CDR3 is TGTGCCAGCAGCTTGAAACAGGGCGTCGTCTCACCCCTCCACTTT. It translates to CASSLKQGVVSPLHF. The whole variable domain, filled in from reference TRBV5-5 and TRBJ1-6, reads DAGVTQSPTHLIKTRGQQVTLRCSPISGHKSVSWYQQVLGQGPQFIFQYYEKEERGRGNFPDRFSARQFPNYSSELNVNALLLGDSALYLCASSLKQGVVSPLHFGNGTRLTVT.